This T cell receptor (beta chain) was found in a study of cytomegalovirus exposure and HLA in healthy donors. The wider study: A later analysis reported the roughly 120 validation repertoires used the same platform as the roughly 670 first-cohort repertoires. Study outcomes and limitations: Generally TCR sequences proved uncommon, though certain public TCRs appeared in numerous donors.

This clone was seen just once. Its antigen is not known. Only in-frame clones appear in the TCRdb table, and some are missing; sequencing was by immunoSEQ multiplex PCR. The table has some 65,000 clones, around 97% seen once. The CDR3 contains 14 residues. Trimming at V came to 3 bases and at J to 4 bases, leaving 6 bases not matched to a gene. CDR1 and CDR2 (germline): SGHNT, YENEEA. The donors formed part of the approximately 130-subject validation cohort, distinct from the approximately 670-subject first cohort. The sequencing input was PBMCs. The clonotype originates from a man between 18 and 35 years old in good health and CMV-seronegative. This chain connects TRBV11-3 to TRBJ2-7; 7 bases line up with TRBD2. The CDR3 nucleotides are TGTGCCAGCAGCTTGGGAGGGGCGGATTACGAGCAGTACTTC. This codes for CASSLGGADYEQYF.